This record covers a single T cell receptor beta chain. Its antigen is currently unknown. This CDR3 has 18 amino acids. CDR1 and CDR2 from the germline V gene are LGHNT and FRNRAP. Losses at the gene ends were 0 bases for V and 0 bases for J; bases not matched to a gene: 9. The PCR ran on 60 Vbeta and 13 Jbeta primers. The table came from immunoSEQ multiplex PCR; TCRdb's copy has only in-frame clones and leaves some out. In the table there are 200,000 or so clones, 80% to 85% of which are singletons. This sample was taken from a study of cytomegalovirus exposure and HLA in healthy donors. Study overall: An earlier analysis identified approximately 120 million unique TCR beta sequences in about 170 million T cells. Study-wide results and caveats: The authors later found HLA-associated TCR beta chains more clonally expanded than equally common others. Sequencing had likely introduced a cluster of highly shared sequence variants as an artifact. Fewer N-insertions (relative to the roughly 720-donor mean) were reportedly seen in an Asian-associated ancestry cluster in a later analysis.

The chain couples TRBV12-5 to TRBJ2-5; 8 positions match TRBD2. This receptor was obtained from a woman between 18 and 29 years old in good health and CMV-seropositive. The material sequenced was PBMCs. DNA of the CDR3: TGTGCTAGTGGTTTGGTAGGACGCGGGGGGCTGTACCAAGAGACCCAGTACTTC. Translation: CASGLVGRGGLYQETQYF.